Each of the 2 T cell receptor beta chains below was sequenced from the same sample in a study of T cell repertoires in cytomegalovirus infection. TCRdb processed the reads anew with MiXCR; each CDR3 protein has one entry. The repertoire includes approximately 750,000 distinct CDR3 sequences, 35% to 45% of them detected once, and about 2.8% sits in the top ten. Sample: PBMCs. These receptor sequences come from a human donor in good health (CMV status not recorded). Some clones in this sample may be carry-over from other donors' samples.

This clonotype was recorded many times. The V gene is TRBV28, the J gene TRBJ1-2; D perhaps matches TRBD1 (5 bases). The germline gives CDR1 MDHEN, CDR2 SYDVKM. Trimming took 3 bases from V and 8 from J, leaving 13 bases between them. The CDR3 totals 13 residues. CDR3: CASSLDRGRGYTF. For the CDR3, the DNA is TGTGCCAGCAGTTTGGATCGGGGACGCGGCTACACCTTC.

V is TRBV5-1 and J is TRBJ2-3; no clear D gene. Between the trimmed V and J ends, which lost 5 bases and 2 bases, there was a span of 9 bases. Per germline, CDR1 SGHRS and CDR2 YFSETQ. This CDR3 is 13 amino acids long. This CDR3 reads CASRDINTDTQYF. CDR3 in DNA: TGCGCCAGCAGGGATATTAACACAGATACGCAGTATTTT.